These T cell receptor beta chains were read from a single sample in a study of Ad26.COV2.S vaccination and SARS-CoV-2 variants. Assay used: immunoSEQ multiplex PCR; TCRdb lists only in-frame clones, some missing. The sample has just under 250,000 clones, around 87% seen once. The source was peripheral blood, collected in a trial of Ad26.COV2.S vaccine versus placebo. The receptors here all came from a person between 18 and 60 years old who received the Ad26.COV2.S COVID-19 vaccine or a placebo. CDR3s include the opening cysteine and the closing phenylalanine or tryptophan. Fields, in order: J gene, D gene, clone size, V gene, CDR3 DNA, CDR3 protein. The D gene is left open where the match is weak. The listing skips clone size in some rows; elsewhere it reads once, few, many or a size class.

j_gene: TRBJ2-5
d_gene: TRBD1
abundance: NA
v_gene: TRBV20-1
CDR3nt: TGCAGTCTACAGGGGCTTGAGACCCAGTACTTC
CDR3aa: CSLQGLETQYF

j_gene: TRBJ2-2
d_gene: NA
abundance: few
v_gene: TRBV7-3
CDR3nt: TGTGCCAGCAGCTTTCTGGGGAACACCGGGGAGCTGTTTTTT
CDR3aa: CASSFLGNTGELFF

j_gene: TRBJ2-5
d_gene: TRBD2
abundance: NA
v_gene: TRBV18
CDR3nt: TGTGCCAGCTCACCTAATAGCGGGGGGCCCTTGGACTTC
CDR3aa: CASSPNSGGPLDF

j_gene: TRBJ2-3
d_gene: NA
abundance: NA
v_gene: TRBV10-3
CDR3nt: TGTGCCATCACCTCAGGGAGGTCAGATACGCAGTATTTT
CDR3aa: CAITSGRSDTQYF

j_gene: TRBJ1-2
d_gene: TRBD1
abundance: NA
v_gene: TRBV28
CDR3nt: TGTGCCAGCAGTCCCGAAGGACAGGGCTGGTCGTACTATGGCTACACCTTC
CDR3aa: CASSPEGQGWSYYGYTF

j_gene: TRBJ1-2
d_gene: NA
abundance: NA
v_gene: TRBV9
CDR3nt: TGTGCCAGCAGCGCTTCCAACTATGGCTACACCTTC
CDR3aa: CASSASNYGYTF

j_gene: TRBJ2-2
d_gene: NA
abundance: NA
v_gene: TRBV29-1
CDR3nt: TGCAGCGTTAGGGACACCGGGGAGCTGTTTTTT
CDR3aa: CSVRDTGELFF

j_gene: TRBJ2-7
d_gene: NA
abundance: NA
v_gene: TRBV15
CDR3nt: TGTGCCACCAGCGACCTCCGGGCCGGATCCTACGAGCAGTACTTC
CDR3aa: CATSDLRAGSYEQYF

j_gene: TRBJ2-3
d_gene: TRBD2
abundance: NA
v_gene: TRBV4-3
CDR3nt: TGCGCCAGCAGCCAAGGACTAGCGGGGGGGCTAGATACGCAGTATTTT
CDR3aa: CASSQGLAGGLDTQYF

j_gene: TRBJ2-6
d_gene: NA
abundance: NA
v_gene: TRBV4-2
CDR3nt: TGTGCCAGCAGCCAAGATACGGGACAATCCGGGGCCAACGTCCTGACTTTC
CDR3aa: CASSQDTGQSGANVLTF

j_gene: TRBJ1-1
d_gene: NA
abundance: NA
v_gene: TRBV6-5
CDR3nt: TGTGCCAGCAGTACCTCCGGGACATCGAACACTGAAGCTTTCTTT
CDR3aa: CASSTSGTSNTEAFF

j_gene: TRBJ1-2
d_gene: TRBD1
abundance: NA
v_gene: TRBV15
CDR3nt: TGTGCCACCAGCAGAGATTGGGACAGGGGGGTAGATGGCTACACCTTC
CDR3aa: CATSRDWDRGVDGYTF

j_gene: TRBJ2-3
d_gene: TRBD2
abundance: NA
v_gene: TRBV2
CDR3nt: TGTGCCAGCAGTGAAGCGTTAACTAGCGGGGGGAGCACAGATACGCAGTATTTT
CDR3aa: CASSEALTSGGSTDTQYF

j_gene: TRBJ2-2
d_gene: TRBD1
abundance: NA
v_gene: TRBV24-1
CDR3nt: TGTGCCACCGGAAACAGGGGGCTGGACACCGGGGAGCTGTTTTTT
CDR3aa: CATGNRGLDTGELFF

j_gene: TRBJ1-4
d_gene: NA
abundance: NA
v_gene: TRBV7-9
CDR3nt: TGTGCCAGCAGCTTTGGGGACCCCTTACCGAAAAAGCTGTTTTTT
CDR3aa: CASSFGDPLPKKLFF

j_gene: TRBJ2-7
d_gene: NA
abundance: NA
v_gene: TRBV14
CDR3nt: TGTGCCAGCAGCCAAGGGGGGTTGACGAAGTACGAGCAGTACTTC
CDR3aa: CASSQGGLTKYEQYF

j_gene: TRBJ1-1
d_gene: NA
abundance: NA
v_gene: TRBV4-1
CDR3nt: TGCGCCAGCAGCCAAGGGGTGGACGGGGTGAACACTGAAGCTTTCTTT
CDR3aa: CASSQGVDGVNTEAFF

j_gene: TRBJ2-1
d_gene: TRBD2
abundance: NA
v_gene: TRBV13
CDR3nt: TGTGCCAGCAGTTCTACCGGGACTAGCTTCAATGAGCAGTTCTTC
CDR3aa: CASSSTGTSFNEQFF

j_gene: TRBJ2-2
d_gene: TRBD1
abundance: NA
v_gene: TRBV27
CDR3nt: TGTGCCAGCCTACCTTGCGAACCGGGACAGGGGGCAGGGTACACCGGGGAGCTGTTTTTT
CDR3aa: CASLPCEPGQGAGYTGELFF

j_gene: TRBJ2-3
d_gene: TRBD2
abundance: NA
v_gene: TRBV5-4
CDR3nt: TGTGCCAGCAGCTTGGTTGGCGGGGGGCACGCAGATACGCAGTATTTT
CDR3aa: CASSLVGGGHADTQYF

j_gene: TRBJ1-1
d_gene: TRBD1
abundance: NA
v_gene: TRBV6-1
CDR3nt: TGTGCCAGCAGTGAAGCGGGGACAGTATTTAGTTTATCGAACACTGAAGCTTTCTTT
CDR3aa: CASSEAGTVFSLSNTEAFF

j_gene: TRBJ2-7
d_gene: NA
abundance: NA
v_gene: TRBV6-5
CDR3nt: TGTGCCAGCAGTTACTCGTACGACGTCTCCTACGAGCAGTACTTC
CDR3aa: CASSYSYDVSYEQYF

j_gene: TRBJ1-2
d_gene: NA
abundance: NA
v_gene: TRBV6-5
CDR3nt: TGTGCCAGCACCCCGCTAGGGGGTTCTGGCTACACCTTC
CDR3aa: CASTPLGGSGYTF

j_gene: TRBJ2-7
d_gene: TRBD2
abundance: NA
v_gene: TRBV15
CDR3nt: TGTGCCACCAGCAGAGTAGGCGGGAGCTACGAGCAGTACTTC
CDR3aa: CATSRVGGSYEQYF

j_gene: TRBJ2-1
d_gene: NA
abundance: NA
v_gene: TRBV11-3
CDR3nt: TGTGCCAGCAGCTCTTCCTGGCGCGACAATGAGCAGTTCTTC
CDR3aa: CASSSSWRDNEQFF

j_gene: TRBJ2-1
d_gene: NA
abundance: NA
v_gene: TRBV2
CDR3nt: TGTGCCAGCAGTGCGGGGCGGGGTGCGATCGATGAGCAGTTCTTC
CDR3aa: CASSAGRGAIDEQFF

j_gene: TRBJ1-4
d_gene: NA
abundance: NA
v_gene: TRBV19
CDR3nt: TGTGCCAGTAGTACCCTTCCGGGGGCAGCACAAAATGAAAAACTGTTTTTT
CDR3aa: CASSTLPGAAQNEKLFF

j_gene: TRBJ1-6
d_gene: TRBD1
abundance: NA
v_gene: TRBV3-1/TRBV3-2
CDR3nt: TGTGCCAGCAGCCAAGTAAGCGGCAGGGGGAGTTCACCCCTCCACTTT
CDR3aa: CASSQVSGRGSSPLHF

j_gene: TRBJ1-2
d_gene: NA
abundance: NA
v_gene: TRBV10-3
CDR3nt: TGTGCCATCAGTCCCGGCTCGTGGGCTAACTATGGCTACACCTTC
CDR3aa: CAISPGSWANYGYTF

j_gene: TRBJ2-5
d_gene: NA
abundance: NA
v_gene: TRBV4-1
CDR3nt: TGCGCCAGCAGCCAACATGGGTGGACTGACAACCAAGAGACCCAGTACTTC
CDR3aa: CASSQHGWTDNQETQYF

j_gene: TRBJ2-1
d_gene: TRBD2
abundance: NA
v_gene: TRBV20-1
CDR3nt: TGCAGTGCTAGTGTCCCAGCGGGAGGCCAGTACAATGAGCAGTTCTTC
CDR3aa: CSASVPAGGQYNEQFF

j_gene: TRBJ2-7
d_gene: NA
abundance: NA
v_gene: TRBV5-4
CDR3nt: TGTGCCAGCAGCGGGACCGAAGATTACGAGCAGTACTTC
CDR3aa: CASSGTEDYEQYF

j_gene: TRBJ2-1
d_gene: TRBD2
abundance: NA
v_gene: TRBV9
CDR3nt: TGTGCCAGCACACCCCCGGGACTAGCCTTCAATGAGCAGTTCTTC
CDR3aa: CASTPPGLAFNEQFF

j_gene: TRBJ2-3
d_gene: NA
abundance: NA
v_gene: TRBV5-5
CDR3nt: TGTGCCAGCAGCCCCCCGGGCCCCCTAGACGGCACAGATACGCAGTATTTT
CDR3aa: CASSPPGPLDGTDTQYF

j_gene: TRBJ1-1
d_gene: NA
abundance: NA
v_gene: TRBV2
CDR3nt: TGTGCCAGCAGTGAAGCGCTGGGGGGGCTGCGAGCTTTCTTT
CDR3aa: CASSEALGGLRAFF

j_gene: TRBJ2-7
d_gene: NA
abundance: NA
v_gene: TRBV2
CDR3nt: TGTGCCGCCTGGGCTCGAAAGACCTACGAGCAGTACTTC
CDR3aa: CAAWARKTYEQYF

j_gene: TRBJ2-7
d_gene: TRBD1
abundance: NA
v_gene: TRBV5-1
CDR3nt: TGCGCCAGCAGCTCCGGGACAGGCACTCTAGGGCAGTACTTC
CDR3aa: CASSSGTGTLGQYF

j_gene: TRBJ2-5
d_gene: TRBD2
abundance: NA
v_gene: TRBV30
CDR3nt: TGTGCCTGGAGACCGGGACTAGCGGGGGCACAAGAGACCCAGTACTTC
CDR3aa: CAWRPGLAGAQETQYF

j_gene: TRBJ2-7
d_gene: TRBD2
abundance: NA
v_gene: TRBV20-1
CDR3nt: TGCAGTGCTAGTGCGGGAGGGCCGGAGGGTGAGCAGTACTTC
CDR3aa: CSASAGGPEGEQYF

j_gene: TRBJ1-1
d_gene: NA
abundance: once
v_gene: TRBV7-2
CDR3nt: TGTGCCAGCAGCCTAGGGACTCTTGAGCGCACTGAAGCTTTCTTT
CDR3aa: CASSLGTLERTEAFF

j_gene: TRBJ2-7
d_gene: TRBD2
abundance: NA
v_gene: TRBV5-1
CDR3nt: TGCGCCAGCAGCACCCGACAGGGCGCTAGCGGGGGCTCCTACGAGCAGTACTTC
CDR3aa: CASSTRQGASGGSYEQYF

j_gene: TRBJ1-5
d_gene: NA
abundance: NA
v_gene: TRBV6-2/TRBV6-3
CDR3nt: TGTGCCAGCAGCCGAAGAAACCCTGGGGGGACCTTGGGGTATAGCAATCAGCCCCAGCATTTT
CDR3aa: CASSRRNPGGTLGYSNQPQHF

j_gene: TRBJ1-5
d_gene: NA
abundance: NA
v_gene: TRBV10-3
CDR3nt: TGTGCCATCAGTGATCAAGGGGTCGGGCAGCCCCAGCATTTT
CDR3aa: CAISDQGVGQPQHF

j_gene: TRBJ2-1
d_gene: TRBD2
abundance: NA
v_gene: TRBV28
CDR3nt: TGTGCCAGCAGCCCCCTAGCGGGAACCTACAATGAGCAGTTCTTC
CDR3aa: CASSPLAGTYNEQFF

j_gene: TRBJ1-1
d_gene: NA
abundance: NA
v_gene: TRBV7-2
CDR3nt: TGTGCCAGCAGCTTAGGAGGGGCCGGGAACACTGAAGCTTTCTTT
CDR3aa: CASSLGGAGNTEAFF

j_gene: TRBJ2-1
d_gene: TRBD1
abundance: NA
v_gene: TRBV3-1/TRBV3-2
CDR3nt: TGTGCCAGCAGCCGGGCGGGACAGGGCTACAATGAGCAGTTCTTC
CDR3aa: CASSRAGQGYNEQFF

j_gene: TRBJ2-4
d_gene: TRBD2
abundance: NA
v_gene: TRBV2
CDR3nt: TGTGCCAGCAGTGGGGGGAGGGTGAACATTCAGTACTTC
CDR3aa: CASSGGRVNIQYF

j_gene: TRBJ1-3
d_gene: NA
abundance: NA
v_gene: TRBV6-5
CDR3nt: TGTGCCAGCGCCTTCTCTGGAAACACCATATATTTT
CDR3aa: CASAFSGNTIYF

j_gene: TRBJ1-1
d_gene: NA
abundance: NA
v_gene: TRBV5-4
CDR3nt: TGTGCCAGCAGCTTCGGAGGCCTGTTGAACACTGAAGCTTTCTTT
CDR3aa: CASSFGGLLNTEAFF

j_gene: TRBJ1-6
d_gene: NA
abundance: NA
v_gene: TRBV28
CDR3nt: TGTGCCAGCAGTCTCTTAGGTTCACCCCTCCACTTT
CDR3aa: CASSLLGSPLHF

j_gene: TRBJ2-1
d_gene: NA
abundance: NA
v_gene: TRBV7-2
CDR3nt: TGTGCCAGCAGCACCCAAGGACAGTATTACAATGAGCAGTTCTTC
CDR3aa: CASSTQGQYYNEQFF

j_gene: TRBJ2-4
d_gene: NA
abundance: NA
v_gene: TRBV3-1/TRBV3-2
CDR3nt: TGTGCCAGCGGAGGAAATGAAAACATTCAGTACTTC
CDR3aa: CASGGNENIQYF

j_gene: TRBJ2-3
d_gene: TRBD1
abundance: NA
v_gene: TRBV28
CDR3nt: TGTGCCAGCACTACCGGGACAGGGGTTTTTCCAGATACGCAGTATTTT
CDR3aa: CASTTGTGVFPDTQYF

j_gene: TRBJ2-1
d_gene: TRBD2
abundance: NA
v_gene: TRBV7-2
CDR3nt: TGTGCCAGCAGCCCCGTAGGACTAGCGGGGGCCTACAATGAGCAGTTCTTC
CDR3aa: CASSPVGLAGAYNEQFF

j_gene: TRBJ2-1
d_gene: TRBD2
abundance: NA
v_gene: TRBV2
CDR3nt: TGTGCCAGCAGTGACCAGCGGGGGCTGAGCGAGCAGTTCTTC
CDR3aa: CASSDQRGLSEQFF

j_gene: TRBJ2-7
d_gene: NA
abundance: NA
v_gene: TRBV28
CDR3nt: TGTGCCAGCGGGACGATGACAAACGAGCAGTACTTC
CDR3aa: CASGTMTNEQYF

j_gene: TRBJ1-1
d_gene: NA
abundance: few
v_gene: TRBV28
CDR3nt: TGTGCCAGCAGTTTGGCTCAGCAGTTCACTGAAGCTTTCTTT
CDR3aa: CASSLAQQFTEAFF

j_gene: TRBJ2-7
d_gene: TRBD2
abundance: NA
v_gene: TRBV7-6
CDR3nt: TGTGCCAGCAGCTCCCAGCTGGCGGGGAGGGGTTACGAGCAGTACTTC
CDR3aa: CASSSQLAGRGYEQYF

j_gene: TRBJ2-1
d_gene: NA
abundance: once
v_gene: TRBV7-9
CDR3nt: TGTGCCAGCAGCTTATTTAGGCTCGGGGGCGACAATGAGCAGTTCTTC
CDR3aa: CASSLFRLGGDNEQFF

j_gene: TRBJ2-1
d_gene: NA
abundance: NA
v_gene: TRBV2
CDR3nt: TGTGCCAGCACTCCCCCGGGGGTTCCTTCCTACAATGAGCAGTTCTTC
CDR3aa: CASTPPGVPSYNEQFF